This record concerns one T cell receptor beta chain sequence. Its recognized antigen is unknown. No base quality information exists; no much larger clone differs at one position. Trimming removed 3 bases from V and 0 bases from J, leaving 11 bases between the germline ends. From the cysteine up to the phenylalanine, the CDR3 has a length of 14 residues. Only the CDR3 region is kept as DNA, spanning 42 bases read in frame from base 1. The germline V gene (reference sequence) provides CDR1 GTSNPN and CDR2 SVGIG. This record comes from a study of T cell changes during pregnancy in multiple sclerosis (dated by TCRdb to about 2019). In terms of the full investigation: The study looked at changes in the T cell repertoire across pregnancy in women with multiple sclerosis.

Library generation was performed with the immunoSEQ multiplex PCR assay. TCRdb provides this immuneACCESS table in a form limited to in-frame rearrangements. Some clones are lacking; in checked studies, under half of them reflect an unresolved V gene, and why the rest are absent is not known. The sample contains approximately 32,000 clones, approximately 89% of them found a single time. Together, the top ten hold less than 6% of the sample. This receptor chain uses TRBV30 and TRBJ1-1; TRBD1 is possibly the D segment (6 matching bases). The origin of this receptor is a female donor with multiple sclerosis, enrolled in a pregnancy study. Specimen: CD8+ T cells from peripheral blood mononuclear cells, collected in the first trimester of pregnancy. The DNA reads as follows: TGTGCCTGGAGCCCCGGACAGTTGAACACTGAAGCTTTCTTT. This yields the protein CAWSPGQLNTEAFF.